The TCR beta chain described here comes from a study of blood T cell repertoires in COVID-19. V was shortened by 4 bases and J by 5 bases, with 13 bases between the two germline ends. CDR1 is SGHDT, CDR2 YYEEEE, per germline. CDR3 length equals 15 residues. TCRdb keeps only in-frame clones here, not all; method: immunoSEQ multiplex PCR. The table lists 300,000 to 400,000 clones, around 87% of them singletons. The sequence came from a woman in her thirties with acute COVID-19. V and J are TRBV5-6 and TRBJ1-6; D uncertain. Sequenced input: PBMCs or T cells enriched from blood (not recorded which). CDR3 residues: CASSPGGVNNSPLHF. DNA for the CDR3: TGTGCCAGCAGCCCTGGCGGGGTGAATAATTCACCCCTCCACTTT.